One and the same sample provided the 30 T cell receptor beta chains below, sequenced in a study of cytotoxic CD8 clonotypes in ibrutinib-treated CLL. Measured with immunoSEQ multiplex PCR; TCRdb has only the in-frame clones, and not every one. The data contain tens of thousands of clones, roughly 68% of them singletons. The sequencing here drew on PBMCs, taken after 24 months of ibrutinib treatment. The receptors were sampled from a human donor with chronic lymphocytic leukemia.

The V and J genes are TRBV19 and TRBJ2-1; possibly TRBD1 or TRBD2 for D (5 bases each). Looked up from germline, CDR1 is LNHDA and CDR2 is SQIVND (reference sequence). V was trimmed by 5 bases and J by 7 bases, leaving 15 bases between them. The CDR3 length is 14 residues. CDR3: CASSLGTRRNEQFF. The CDR3 DNA reads as TGTGCCAGTAGTCTTGGGACCCGCCGGAATGAGCAGTTCTTC.

CDR3 sequence: CASSGGGAREKLFF. CDR3 DNA: TGTGCCAGCAGTGGAGGGGGGGCGCGGGAAAAACTGTTTTTT. This chain joins TRBV2 and TRBJ1-4; a weak D match, TRBD1 (6 bases). V was clipped by 4 bases and J by 8 bases, with 14 bases between them. The CDR3 length is 14 residues. In germline, CDR1 is SNHLY, CDR2 FYNNEI.

This chain uses TRBV7-8 with TRBJ1-1; D may be TRBD1 (5 bases). Trimming shortened V by 5 bases and J by 0 bases, and 16 bases separated the two germline ends. CDR1 is SGHVS, CDR2 FQNEAQ, per germline. The CDR3 loop spans 16 amino acids. The CDR3 coding sequence is TGTGCCAGCAGCCCCAGGGACGGCGTCATGAACACTGAAGCTTTCTTT. Its translation is CASSPRDGVMNTEAFF.

This chain uses TRBV7-9 with TRBJ1-6, with TRBD1 as a possible D gene (6 bases). Germline V CDR1 and CDR2: SEHNR, FQNEAQ (reference sequence). Trimming shortened V by 8 bases and J by 5 bases, and 16 bases separated the two germline ends. This CDR3 is 15 amino acids long. CDR3 sequence: CASPEGEADNSPLHF. The CDR3 DNA reads TGTGCCAGCCCGGAGGGGGAAGCTGATAATTCACCCCTCCACTTT.

The J gene is TRBJ2-1, the V gene TRBV19, with 9 nucleotides matching TRBD2. CDR1 is LNHDA and CDR2 is SQIVND in the germline V gene (reference sequence). V shed 4 bases and J 2 bases; nucleotides not matched to a gene: 15. The CDR3 sequence is 19 residues long. For the CDR3, the DNA is TGTGCCAGTAGTAAAAGCGGGGGGCTACTAAAAAGTCCCTACAATGAGCAGTTCTTC. Translated, it gives CASSKSGGLLKSPYNEQFF.

V usage is TRBV4-2 and J usage is TRBJ1-6, with D maybe TRBD1 (6 bases). V lost 4 bases and J 1 base, leaving 8 bases between the germline ends. The CDR3 has 15 amino acids. The germline V gene has CDR1 LGHNA and CDR2 YNFKEQ. CDR3 in amino acids: CASSPTGSYNSPLHF. DNA of the CDR3: TGTGCCAGCAGCCCCACAGGGTCCTATAATTCACCCCTCCACTTT.

J is TRBJ1-2 and V is TRBV27; maybe TRBD1 (5 bases). V lost 6 bases and J 7 bases, leaving 15 bases between the germline ends. The CDR3 covers 13 residues. Per the germline V gene, CDR1 is MNHEY and CDR2 is SMNVEV (reference sequence). For the CDR3, the DNA is TGTGCCAGCAGAAAAGGATCCGGGGGTGGCTACACCTTC. Translating gives CASRKGSGGGYTF.

This chain links TRBV29-1 with TRBJ2-7; no clear D. The germline CDR1 and CDR2 sequences are SQVTM and ANQGSEA. This CDR3 has 11 amino acids. The V end lost 4 bases, the J end lost 7 bases, and 11 bases lay between the germline ends. In DNA form, the CDR3 reads TGCAGCGTTGGGTTAGGTCTGGAGCAGTACTTC. Amino acid sequence: CSVGLGLEQYF.

V gene TRBV11-2 combines with J gene TRBJ2-3; weak D call: TRBD2 (6 bases). CDR3 length equals 16 residues. V was cut by 1 base and J by 1 base, with 12 bases left in between. The V gene's germline CDR1 is SGHAT and CDR2 FQNNGV. The CDR3 sequence: CASSLVSGGRTDTQYF. For the CDR3, the DNA is TGTGCCAGCAGCTTAGTTTCCGGGGGTCGCACAGATACGCAGTATTTT.

This clone was recorded once. The chain has TRBV6-1 and TRBJ2-1; 12 bases fit TRBD2. V shed 7 bases, J shed 8 bases, and the junction held 6 bases outside the gene matches. The CDR3 contains 14 residues. The germline V gene has CDR1 MNHNS and CDR2 SASEGT. The CDR3 loop is CASTTTSGGYEQFF. The CDR3 DNA reads as TGTGCCAGCACCACGACTAGCGGGGGCTATGAGCAGTTCTTC.

The chain links TRBV5-4 to TRBJ2-5; D is undetermined. Germline lookup yields CDR1 SGHNT and CDR2 YYREEE (reference sequence). CDR3 length equals 12 residues. Between the trimmed V and J ends, which lost 5 bases and 5 bases, there was a span of 10 bases. CDR3 DNA sequence: TGTGCCAGCAGGGTTAATTCGGAGACCCAGTACTTC. Protein: CASRVNSETQYF.

This clone is categorized as medium-sized. The genes are TRBV19 and TRBJ1-4, with D perhaps matching TRBD1 (5 bases). The CDR3 length is 15 residues. The germline gives CDR1 LNHDA, CDR2 SQIVND (reference sequence). Trimming took 5 bases from V and 0 from J, leaving 10 bases between them. The CDR3 reads CASSSRQSTNEKLFF. CDR3 bases: TGTGCCAGTAGTTCCCGACAGTCAACTAATGAAAAACTGTTTTTT.

This clone was picked up a small number of times. The chain carries TRBV9 and TRBJ1-2; D is perhaps TRBD1 (6 bases). V dropped 4 bases and J dropped 4 bases, with 11 bases sitting between them. CDR1 is SGDLS, CDR2 YYNGEE, per germline. The CDR3 has 13 residues. The CDR3 DNA follows: TGTGCCAGCAGCCGGGCAGGGGTCTATGGCTACACCTTC. Its translation: CASSRAGVYGYTF.

V and J are TRBV7-9 and TRBJ2-7, with TRBD1 matching over 7 bases. Germline V lookup: CDR1 SEHNR, CDR2 FQNEAQ (reference sequence). After removal of 4 bases from V and 4 bases from J, the junction contained 1 base not matched to a gene. This CDR3 is built from 12 residues. The chain's CDR3 is CASSWDRYEQYF. CDR3 sequence (DNA): TGTGCCAGCAGCTGGGACAGATACGAGCAGTACTTC.

The chain carries TRBV9 and TRBJ1-1; 7 bases line up with TRBD1. After removal of 4 bases from V and 7 bases from J, the junction contained 7 bases not matched to a gene. This CDR3 region has 13 residues. Germline CDR1 and CDR2: SGDLS and YYNGEE. The CDR3 region has the DNA TGTGCCAGCAGCCCCCGACAGGGTGGTGAAGCTTTCTTT. This codes for CASSPRQGGEAFF.

The chain joins TRBV29-1 to TRBJ1-2; TRBD1 is a possible D gene (5 bases). This CDR3 contains 13 residues. Germline-derived CDR1 and CDR2 are SQVTM and ANQGSEA. V gave up 6 bases and J gave up 0 bases, with 11 bases separating them. The CDR3 DNA sequence: TGCAGCGTCACGGGACGGACTAACTATGGCTACACCTTC. Translating it yields CSVTGRTNYGYTF.

The chain employs TRBV11-2 and TRBJ1-1; D may be TRBD1 (6 bases). Germline-derived CDR1 and CDR2 are SGHAT and FQNNGV. V gave up 5 bases and J gave up 1 base, with 8 bases separating them. The CDR3 sequence is 13 residues long. The CDR3 DNA follows: TGTGCCAGCAGCCTGGGACAGAACACTGAAGCTTTCTTT. It encodes CASSLGQNTEAFF.

The CDR3 loop reads CASSELGRASSGANVLTF. CDR3 in DNA: TGTGCCAGCAGTGAATTAGGCAGAGCCAGCTCTGGGGCCAACGTCCTGACTTTC. The chain recombines TRBV2 with TRBJ2-6; D is undetermined. Trimming cost V 2 bases and J 0 bases, with 14 bases left between them. CDR3 size: 18 residues. CDR1 and CDR2 from the germline V gene are SNHLY and FYNNEI.

This clone was seen only a few times. The V call is TRBV7-9, the J call TRBJ1-6, with D possibly being TRBD1 (5 bases). Germline assignment: CDR1 SEHNR and CDR2 FQNEAQ (reference sequence). Between the trimmed V and J ends, which lost 5 bases and 5 bases, there was a span of 16 bases. This CDR3 has 16 residues. CDR3 loop: CASSPAGGFNNSPLHF. As DNA, the CDR3 is TGTGCCAGCAGCCCCGCCGGGGGTTTCAATAATTCACCCCTCCACTTT.

The rearrangement joins TRBV11-3 to TRBJ2-3; possible D gene TRBD2, 7 bases. There are 14 residues in the CDR3. Between the trimmed V and J ends, which lost 8 bases and 2 bases, there was a span of 14 bases. Germline V CDR1 and CDR2: SGHNT, YENEEA. DNA for the CDR3: TGTGCCAGCTCGAGGGGGGGGGCCACAGATACGCAGTATTTT. This translates into CASSRGGATDTQYF.

The chain employs TRBV2 and TRBJ1-4; 11 bases are a match to TRBD1. The junction had 8 bases not matched to a gene; V was cut back by 7 bases and J by 7 bases. The CDR3 loop spans 15 amino acids. Germline CDR1 and CDR2: SNHLY and FYNNEI. In nucleotides, the CDR3 is TGTGCCAGCAAGGCCCTGGGACAGGGGGTTGAAAAACTGTTTTTT. Protein: CASKALGQGVEKLFF.

This clone occurred once. The chain has TRBV27 and TRBJ2-1; no clear D gene. The CDR3 consists of 15 residues. Looked up from germline, CDR1 is MNHEY and CDR2 is SMNVEV (reference sequence). V was shortened by 8 bases and J by 0 bases, with 14 bases between the two germline ends. The CDR3 nucleotides read TGTGCCAGCCGCCCCGACACGAGCTCCTACAATGAGCAGTTCTTC. As protein: CASRPDTSSYNEQFF.

The rearrangement joins TRBV18 to TRBJ1-2; no clear D. This CDR3 spans 12 amino acids. Germline lookup yields CDR1 KGHSH and CDR2 LQKENI. The germline V and J ends were trimmed by 2 bases and 8 bases, with 9 bases remaining between them. The CDR3 region is CASSPGSKGYTF. CDR3 DNA: TGTGCCAGCTCACCAGGGTCTAAAGGCTACACCTTC.

In this sample, this clone turned up a few times. The chain couples TRBV6-1 to TRBJ1-2; TRBD1 aligns across 7 bases. Trimming cost V 2 bases and J 3 bases; bases outside gene matches: 6. Germline V gives CDR1 MNHNS, CDR2 SASEGT. This CDR3 spans 15 amino acids. DNA for the CDR3: TGTGCCAGCAGTGAAACCCGGGACAGAGACTATGGCTACACCTTC. Translated: CASSETRDRDYGYTF.

The chain couples TRBV9 to TRBJ2-2; TRBD1 is a possible D gene (6 bases). V was cut by 4 bases and J by 0 bases, with 13 bases left in between. CDR1 and CDR2 from the germline V gene are SGDLS and YYNGEE. The CDR3 covers 16 residues. The CDR3 loop reads CASSPRTDSNTGELFF. The CDR3 coding sequence is TGTGCCAGCAGCCCAAGGACAGATTCGAACACCGGGGAGCTGTTTTTT. Full variable domain (missing parts from reference TRBV9 and TRBJ2-2): DSGVTQTPKHLITATGQRVTLRCSPRSGDLSVYWYQQSLDQGLQFLIQYYNGEERAKGNILERFSAQQFPDLHSELNLSSLELGDSALYFCASSPRTDSNTGELFFGEGSRLTVL.

This clone was recorded a few times. This rearrangement joins TRBV14 to TRBJ2-3, with D perhaps TRBD2 (6 bases). CDR1 is SGHDN and CDR2 is FVKESK in the germline V gene. V was clipped by 5 bases and J by 3 bases, with 9 bases between them. The CDR3 is 13 residues long. Written as DNA, the CDR3 is TGTGCCAGCAGCACGCTAGCGACAGATACGCAGTATTTT. Its protein product is CASSTLATDTQYF.

This clone was detected a few times. The J gene is TRBJ2-7, the V gene TRBV29-1; D unclear. V was pared by 4 bases and J by 1 base, with 8 bases between. Germline-derived CDR1 and CDR2 are SQVTM and ANQGSEA. The CDR3 length is 12 residues. CDR3: CSVGWGSYEQYF. CDR3 nucleotide sequence: TGCAGCGTTGGTTGGGGTTCCTACGAGCAGTACTTC.

This clone was detected only a few times. In nucleotides, the CDR3 is TGTGCCAGCAGCTTAGTAGACTATGGCTACACCTTC. It codes for CASSLVDYGYTF. V gene TRBV7-9 combines with J gene TRBJ1-2, with D uncertain. The CDR3 length is 12 residues. The V end was cut by 1 base, the J end by 3 bases, with 3 bases between. From germline, CDR1 is SEHNR and CDR2 FQNEAQ (reference sequence).

V and J are TRBV10-3 and TRBJ1-2, with 11 nucleotides matching TRBD1. The ends lost 6 bases at V and 6 bases at J; junction bases unmatched: 9. Germline CDR1 ENHRY, CDR2 SYGVKD. CDR3 size: 15 residues. CDR3 protein: CAIRQMGQGVNGYTF. CDR3 coding DNA: TGTGCCATCAGACAAATGGGACAGGGGGTAAATGGCTACACCTTC.

The chain is built from TRBV27 and TRBJ1-6; unclear D gene. V was cut by 3 bases and J by 6 bases, with 18 bases left in between. Germline V gene sequence: CDR1 MNHEY, CDR2 SMNVEV (reference sequence). This CDR3 contains 17 residues. The CDR3 DNA follows: TGTGCCAGCAGTTTGGCACTTCGAGGAGTTTCTAATTCACCCCTCCACTTT. This gives the protein CASSLALRGVSNSPLHF.